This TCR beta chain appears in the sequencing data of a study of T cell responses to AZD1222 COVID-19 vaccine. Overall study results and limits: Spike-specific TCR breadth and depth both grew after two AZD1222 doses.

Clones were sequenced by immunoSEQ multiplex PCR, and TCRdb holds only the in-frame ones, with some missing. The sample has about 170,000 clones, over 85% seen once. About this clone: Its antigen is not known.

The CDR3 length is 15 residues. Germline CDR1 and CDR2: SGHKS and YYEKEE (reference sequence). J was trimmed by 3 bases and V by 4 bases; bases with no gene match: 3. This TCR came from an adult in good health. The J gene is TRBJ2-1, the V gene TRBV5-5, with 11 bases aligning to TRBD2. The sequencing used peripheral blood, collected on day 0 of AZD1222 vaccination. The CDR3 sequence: CASSPTSGIYNEQFF. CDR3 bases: TGTGCCAGCAGCCCGACTAGCGGGATCTACAATGAGCAGTTCTTC. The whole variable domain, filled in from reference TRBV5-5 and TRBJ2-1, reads DAGVTQSPTHLIKTRGQQVTLRCSPISGHKSVSWYQQVLGQGPQFIFQYYEKEERGRGNFPDRFSARQFPNYSSELNVNALLLGDSALYLCASSPTSGIYNEQFFGPGTRLTVL.